The T cell receptor (beta chain) under discussion was sequenced for a study of blood T cell repertoires in COVID-19 (dated by TCRdb to 2020 to 2021). For the wider study: Collaborator samples came from the United States, Italy and Spain and covered acute and convalescent phases of COVID-19. The material from the prospective study consisted of cDNA or gDNA derived from T cells, B-cell-depleted T cells, or PBMCs. Deeply sampled blood TCRbeta repertoires from subjects exposed to, actively infected with, or recovered from COVID-19 were included in the dataset. The repertoires were released in a freely available public database intended as a resource for research on the immune response to SARS-CoV-2. The samples were drawn from two sources: the first 160 participants of the ongoing ImmuneRACE study, and 950 to 1,500 subjects contributed by 6 global collaborators. The sample metadata nearly always contained a de-identified subject ID, COVID-19 status, age in years and sex. Where HLA class I and class II types were available, the types were taken from metadata supplied by the sample provider, not from assay-based typing. General conclusions and limits of the study: How much clinical and demographic metadata was included differed by source and by participant, and the metadata was provided uncurated.

TCRbeta CDR3 regions were amplified from genomic DNA by means of the immunoSEQ Assay, a bias-controlled multiplex PCR. In the paper's pipeline: The number of nucleated cells in each sample was estimated by amplification of reference gene primers within the assay. To quantify the absolute abundance of each unique TCRbeta CDR3 rearrangement, sequence reads were collapsed and filtered. For each sample, productive Simpson clonality was calculated as the square root of Simpson's diversity index across productive rearrangements. Held by TCRdb, this immuneACCESS table contains in-frame sequences only and omits some clones. Under half of the omission traces to an unresolved V gene where checked; the cause of the rest is unknown. The DNA gave D and trimming, while V, J and clone size come from that table. The sample data list over 20,000 clones, and 91% of these were observed just once. Roughly 7.4% of the sample belongs to the ten largest clones.

As concerns this clone: Its antigen is still unknown. Per-base qualities were not stored, and no clone one base away is much larger.

The CDR3 holds 15 amino acids from the cysteine to the phenylalanine. Only the CDR3 part of the read is kept: 45 bases, read in frame from the first base. For CDR1 and CDR2, the germline V gene lists SGDLS and YYNGEE. V gives up 2 bases and J gives up 4 bases, and the segment between their germline ends measures 12 bases. The collaborating institutions used their own protocols to collect whole blood in K2EDTA tubes. For TCRbeta analysis, collaborator samples were shipped as frozen whole blood, as isolated PBMCs, or as DNA extracted from either sample type. Input material: peripheral blood. The clonotype comes from a man aged 65 to 79 with active COVID-19. The rearrangement joined TRBV9 to TRBJ2-2, with no confident D gene call. The DNA sequence reads TGTGCCAGCAGCGTGTTCCAGGCCAGCACCGGGGAGCTGTTTTTT. This sequence encodes CASSVFQASTGELFF.